The present T cell receptor (beta chain) was sequenced within a study of cytomegalovirus exposure and HLA in healthy donors. Study summary: A subsequent analysis reported that the 110 or so validation repertoires were produced on the same platform that had also been used for the roughly 670 first-cohort repertoires. Findings and caveats of the study: There were some public TCRs occurring in many donors, but most TCR sequences were rare.

The CDR3 extends over 14 amino acids. Germline CDR1 reads MGHRA; CDR2 reads YSYEKL. Trimming stripped 3 bases from V and 4 bases from J, with 12 bases between. A note on this clone: The antigen is undetermined.

Assay: immunoSEQ multiplex PCR; the TCRdb copy retains only in-frame clones and omits some. This table holds about 240,000 clones, about 90% found once. The chain joins TRBV4-1 to TRBJ1-1; tentatively, D is TRBD1 (6 bases). The material sequenced was PBMCs. The TCR was taken from a woman aged 25 to 39 in good health and CMV-seropositive. This chain's CDR3 is CASSQGQGTTEAFF. The DNA of the CDR3 is TGCGCCAGCAGCCAGGGGCAGGGGACCACTGAAGCTTTCTTT.